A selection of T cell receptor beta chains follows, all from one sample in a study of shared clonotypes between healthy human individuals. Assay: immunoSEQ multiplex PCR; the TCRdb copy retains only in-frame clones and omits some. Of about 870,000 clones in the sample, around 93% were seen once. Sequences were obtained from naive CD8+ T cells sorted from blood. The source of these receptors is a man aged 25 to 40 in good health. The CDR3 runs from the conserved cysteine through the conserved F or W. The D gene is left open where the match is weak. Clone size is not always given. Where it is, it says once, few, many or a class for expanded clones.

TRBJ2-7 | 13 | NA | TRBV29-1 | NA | TGCAGCGCTTGGGGTCAAGCTTCTTACGAGCAGTACTTC | CSAWGQASYEQYF
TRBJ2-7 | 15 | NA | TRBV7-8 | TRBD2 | TGTGCCAGCCGCCCAGGACTAGCGGGGGAATACGAGCAGTACTTC | CASRPGLAGEYEQYF
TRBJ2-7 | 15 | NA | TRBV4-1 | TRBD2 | TGCGCCAGCAGCCAAGGTATGAGCGGGAGCGACGAGCAGTACTTC | CASSQGMSGSDEQYF
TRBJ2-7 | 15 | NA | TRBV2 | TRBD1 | TGTGCCAGCAAAACAGGGGGTTCGAGCTCCTACGAGCAGTACTTC | CASKTGGSSSYEQYF
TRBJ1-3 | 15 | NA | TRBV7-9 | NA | TGTGCCAGCAGCTCGGGGACTGTCTCTGGAAACACCATATATTTT | CASSSGTVSGNTIYF
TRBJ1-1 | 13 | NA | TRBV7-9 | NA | TGTGCCAGCAGCAAACCAGGAGACACTGAAGCTTTCTTT | CASSKPGDTEAFF
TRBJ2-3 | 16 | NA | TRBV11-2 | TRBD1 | TGTGCCAGCAGCTTGTACAGGGACAGGGGCACAGATACGCAGTATTTT | CASSLYRDRGTDTQYF
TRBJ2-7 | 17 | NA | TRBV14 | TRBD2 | TGTGCCAGCAGCCAATTTATTTCGACTAGCGGGAGGTACGAGCAGTACTTC | CASSQFISTSGRYEQYF
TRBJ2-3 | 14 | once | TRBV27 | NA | TGTGCCAGCAGTTTCCGGGTGAGCACAGATACGCAGTATTTT | CASSFRVSTDTQYF
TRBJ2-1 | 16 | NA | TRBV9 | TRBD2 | TGTGCCAGCAGCACAGGAACAGCGGGAGCCTACAATGAGCAGTTCTTC | CASSTGTAGAYNEQFF